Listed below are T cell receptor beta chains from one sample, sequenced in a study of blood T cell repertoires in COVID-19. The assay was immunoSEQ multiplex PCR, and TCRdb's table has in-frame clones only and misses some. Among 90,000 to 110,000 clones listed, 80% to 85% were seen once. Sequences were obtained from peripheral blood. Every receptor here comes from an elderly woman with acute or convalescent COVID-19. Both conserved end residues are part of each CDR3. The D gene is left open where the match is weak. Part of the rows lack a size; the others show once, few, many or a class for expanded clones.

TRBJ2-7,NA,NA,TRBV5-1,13,CASSRTVIGEQYF,TGCGCCAGCTCCCGGACTGTCATCGGCGAGCAGTACTTC
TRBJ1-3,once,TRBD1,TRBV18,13,CASQGDGGNTIYF,TGTGCCAGTCAGGGGGACGGAGGAAACACCATATATTTT
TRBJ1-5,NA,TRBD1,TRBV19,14,CASSISDRVRPQHF,TGTGCCAGTAGTATTTCCGACAGGGTAAGGCCCCAGCATTTT
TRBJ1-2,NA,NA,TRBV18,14,CASSPTGLNYGYTF,TGTGCCAGCTCTCCCACCGGACTTAACTATGGCTACACCTTC
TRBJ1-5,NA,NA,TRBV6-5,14,CASAGQLFNQPQHF,TGTGCCAGCGCTGGACAGCTATTCAATCAGCCCCAGCATTTT
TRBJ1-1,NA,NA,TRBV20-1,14,CSASWSGSNTEAFF,TGCAGTGCTAGTTGGTCAGGGTCCAACACTGAAGCTTTCTTT
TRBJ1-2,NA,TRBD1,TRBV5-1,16,CASSSGTSGTGVGYTF,TGCGCCAGCAGCTCAGGGACTTCCGGGACAGGGGTAGGCTACACCTTC
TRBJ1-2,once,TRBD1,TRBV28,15,CASSLMGQGDYGYTF,TGTGCCAGCAGTTTAATGGGACAGGGGGACTATGGCTACACCTTC
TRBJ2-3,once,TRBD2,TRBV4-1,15,CASSQAAGGPDTQYF,TGCGCCAGCAGCCAAGCGGCGGGAGGGCCAGATACGCAGTATTTT
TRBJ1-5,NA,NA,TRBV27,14,CASSLTESNQPQHF,TGTGCCAGCAGTTTGACAGAGAGCAATCAGCCCCAGCATTTT
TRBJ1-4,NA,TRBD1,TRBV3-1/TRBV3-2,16,CASRHGTGETNEKLFF,TGTGCCAGCAGGCACGGGACAGGGGAAACTAATGAAAAACTGTTTTTT